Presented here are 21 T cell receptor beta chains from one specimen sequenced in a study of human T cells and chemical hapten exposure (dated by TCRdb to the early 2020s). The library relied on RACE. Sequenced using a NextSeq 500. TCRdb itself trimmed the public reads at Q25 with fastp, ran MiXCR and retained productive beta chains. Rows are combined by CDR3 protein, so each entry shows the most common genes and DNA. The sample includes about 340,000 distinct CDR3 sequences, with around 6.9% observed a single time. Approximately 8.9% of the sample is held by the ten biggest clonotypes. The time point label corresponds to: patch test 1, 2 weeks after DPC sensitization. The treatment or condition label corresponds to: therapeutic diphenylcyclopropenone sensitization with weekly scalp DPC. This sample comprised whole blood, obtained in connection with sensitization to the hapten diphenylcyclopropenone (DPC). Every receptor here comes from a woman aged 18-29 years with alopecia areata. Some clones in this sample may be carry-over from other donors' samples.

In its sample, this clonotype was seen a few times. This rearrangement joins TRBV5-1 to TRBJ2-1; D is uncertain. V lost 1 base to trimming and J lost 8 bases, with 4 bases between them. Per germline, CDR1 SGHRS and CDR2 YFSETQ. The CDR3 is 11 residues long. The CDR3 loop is CASSLSDEQFF. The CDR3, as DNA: TGCGCCAGCAGCTTGTCTGATGAGCAGTTCTTC.

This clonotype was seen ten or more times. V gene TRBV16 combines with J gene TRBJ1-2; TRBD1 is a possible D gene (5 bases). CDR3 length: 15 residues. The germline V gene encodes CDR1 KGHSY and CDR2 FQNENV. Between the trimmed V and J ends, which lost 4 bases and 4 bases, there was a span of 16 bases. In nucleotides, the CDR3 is TGTGCCAGCAGCCCCCCGCGGGGGTTGGTCTATGGCTACACCTTC. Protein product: CASSPPRGLVYGYTF.

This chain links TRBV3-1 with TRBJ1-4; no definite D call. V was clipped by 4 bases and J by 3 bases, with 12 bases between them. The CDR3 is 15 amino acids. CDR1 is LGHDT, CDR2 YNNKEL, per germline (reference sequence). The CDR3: CASSLRKGSNEKLFF. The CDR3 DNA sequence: TGTGCCAGCAGCCTCCGTAAGGGTTCTAATGAAAAACTGTTTTTT.

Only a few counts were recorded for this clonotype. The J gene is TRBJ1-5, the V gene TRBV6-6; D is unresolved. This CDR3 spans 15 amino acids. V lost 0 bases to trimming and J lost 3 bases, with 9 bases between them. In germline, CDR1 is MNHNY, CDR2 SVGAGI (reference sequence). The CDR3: CASSYSISTNQPQHF. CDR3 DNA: TGTGCCAGCAGTTACTCGATCTCGACCAATCAGCCCCAGCATTTT.

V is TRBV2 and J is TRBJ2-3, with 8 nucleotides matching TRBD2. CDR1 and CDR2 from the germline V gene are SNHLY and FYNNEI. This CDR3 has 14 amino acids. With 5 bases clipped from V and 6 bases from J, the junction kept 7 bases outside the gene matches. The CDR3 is CASSPGGTGDTQYF. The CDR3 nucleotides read TGTGCCAGCAGTCCGGGGGGGACCGGGGATACGCAGTATTTT.

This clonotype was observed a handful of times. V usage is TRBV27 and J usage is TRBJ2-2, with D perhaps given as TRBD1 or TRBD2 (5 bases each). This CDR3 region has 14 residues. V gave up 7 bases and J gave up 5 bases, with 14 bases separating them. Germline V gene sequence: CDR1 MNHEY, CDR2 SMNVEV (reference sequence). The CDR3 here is CASTAGGGTGELFF. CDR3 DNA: TGTGCCAGCACCGCTGGGGGTGGGACCGGGGAGCTGTTTTTT.

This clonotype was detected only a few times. The CDR3 here is CASSFTGTWDEQYF. DNA of the CDR3: TGTGCCAGCAGTTTCACAGGGACATGGGACGAGCAGTACTTC. The V call is TRBV28, the J call TRBJ2-7; possibly TRBD1 for D (6 bases). Germline-derived CDR1 and CDR2 are MDHEN and SYDVKM. The V and J ends lost 3 bases and 5 bases respectively, with 14 bases between them. The CDR3 extends over 14 amino acids.

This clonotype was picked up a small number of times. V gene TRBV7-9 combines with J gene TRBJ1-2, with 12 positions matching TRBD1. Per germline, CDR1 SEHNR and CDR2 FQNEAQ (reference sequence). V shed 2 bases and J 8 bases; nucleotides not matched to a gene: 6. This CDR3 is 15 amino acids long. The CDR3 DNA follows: TGTGCCAGCAGCTTATCGGGACAGGGGGCCAGGGGCTACACCTTC. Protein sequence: CASSLSGQGARGYTF.

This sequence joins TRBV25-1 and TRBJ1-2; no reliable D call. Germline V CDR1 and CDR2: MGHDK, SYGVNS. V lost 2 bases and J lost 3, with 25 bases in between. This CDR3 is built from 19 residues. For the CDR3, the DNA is TGTGCCAGCAGTGAAACGACCGGGGAGGAACGCTCCGTTGACTATGGCTACACCTTC. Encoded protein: CASSETTGEERSVDYGYTF.

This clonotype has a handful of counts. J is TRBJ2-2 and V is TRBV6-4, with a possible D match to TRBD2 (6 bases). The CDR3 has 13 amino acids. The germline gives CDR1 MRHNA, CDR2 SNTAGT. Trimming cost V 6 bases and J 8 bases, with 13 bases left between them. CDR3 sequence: CASRKEGMGELFF. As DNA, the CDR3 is TGTGCCAGCAGAAAGGAGGGTATGGGGGAGCTGTTTTTT.

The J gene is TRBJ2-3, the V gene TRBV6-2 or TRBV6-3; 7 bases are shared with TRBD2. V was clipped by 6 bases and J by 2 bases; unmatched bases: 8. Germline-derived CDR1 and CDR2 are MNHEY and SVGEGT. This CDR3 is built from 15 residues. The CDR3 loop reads CASRLGLLTTDTQYF. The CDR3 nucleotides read TGTGCCAGCAGACTGGGACTACTCACCACAGATACGCAGTATTTT.

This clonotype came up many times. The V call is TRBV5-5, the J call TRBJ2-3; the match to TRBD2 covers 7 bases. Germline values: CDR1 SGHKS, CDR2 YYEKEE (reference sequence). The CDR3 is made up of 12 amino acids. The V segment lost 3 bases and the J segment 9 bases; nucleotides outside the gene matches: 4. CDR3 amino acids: CASSWTSDTQYF. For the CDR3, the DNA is TGTGCCAGCAGCTGGACTAGTGACACGCAGTATTTT. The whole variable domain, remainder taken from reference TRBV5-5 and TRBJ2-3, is DAGVTQSPTHLIKTRGQQVTLRCSPISGHKSVSWYQQVLGQGPQFIFQYYEKEERGRGNFPDRFSARQFPNYSSELNVNALLLGDSALYLCASSWTSDTQYFGPGTRLTVL.

CDR3 amino acids: CSARVGKGARQPQHF. In DNA form, the CDR3 reads TGCAGTGCTAGAGTGGGAAAGGGGGCCCGTCAGCCCCAGCATTTT. V usage is TRBV20-1 and J usage is TRBJ1-5; the match to TRBD1 covers 7 bases. CDR1 and CDR2 from the germline V gene are DFQATT and SNEGSKA (reference sequence). There are 15 residues in the CDR3. V dropped 1 base and J dropped 6; count of bases not matched to a gene: 9.

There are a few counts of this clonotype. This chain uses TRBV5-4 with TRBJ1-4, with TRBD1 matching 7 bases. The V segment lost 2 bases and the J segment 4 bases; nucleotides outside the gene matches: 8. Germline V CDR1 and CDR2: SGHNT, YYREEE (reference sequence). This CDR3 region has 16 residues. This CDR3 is CASSFEPGQSNEKLFF. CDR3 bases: TGTGCCAGCAGCTTTGAGCCGGGACAGAGTAATGAAAAACTGTTTTTT.

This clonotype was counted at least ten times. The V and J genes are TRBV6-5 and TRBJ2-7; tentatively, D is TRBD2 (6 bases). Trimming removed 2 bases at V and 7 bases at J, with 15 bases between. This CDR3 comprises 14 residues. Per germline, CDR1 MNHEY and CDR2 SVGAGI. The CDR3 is CASSYSRAGREQYF. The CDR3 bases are TGTGCCAGCAGTTACAGTCGGGCGGGGCGAGAGCAGTACTTC.

This CDR3 reads CASSLQGFQETQYF. CDR3 nucleotides: TGTGCCAGCAGCCTACAGGGTTTCCAAGAGACCCAGTACTTC. The gene calls are TRBV27 and TRBJ2-5, with D perhaps TRBD1 (6 bases). V was pared by 6 bases and J by 1 base, with 12 bases between. Germline-derived CDR1 and CDR2 are MNHEY and SMNVEV (reference sequence). This CDR3 is 14 amino acids long.

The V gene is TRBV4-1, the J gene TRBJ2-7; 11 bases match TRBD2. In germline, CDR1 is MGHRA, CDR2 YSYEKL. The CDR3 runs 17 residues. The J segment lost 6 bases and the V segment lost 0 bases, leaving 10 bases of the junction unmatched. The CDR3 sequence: CASSQEGGTSGLVEQYF. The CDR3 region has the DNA TGCGCCAGCAGCCAAGAAGGGGGGACTAGCGGCCTCGTCGAGCAGTACTTC.

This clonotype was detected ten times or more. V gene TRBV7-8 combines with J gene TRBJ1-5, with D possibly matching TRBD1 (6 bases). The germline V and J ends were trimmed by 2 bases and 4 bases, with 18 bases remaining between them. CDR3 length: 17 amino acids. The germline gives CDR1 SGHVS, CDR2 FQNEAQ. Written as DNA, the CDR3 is TGTGCCAGCAGCTTAATGCCCCCCCGGGGGACAAATCAGCCCCAGCATTTT. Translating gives CASSLMPPRGTNQPQHF.

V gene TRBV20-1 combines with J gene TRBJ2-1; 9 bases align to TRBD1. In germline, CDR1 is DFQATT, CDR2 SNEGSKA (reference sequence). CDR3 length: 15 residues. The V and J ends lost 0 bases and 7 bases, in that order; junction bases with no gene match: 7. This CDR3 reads CSARDPDRGGNEQFF. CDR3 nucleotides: TGCAGTGCTAGAGATCCGGACAGGGGCGGGAATGAGCAGTTCTTC.

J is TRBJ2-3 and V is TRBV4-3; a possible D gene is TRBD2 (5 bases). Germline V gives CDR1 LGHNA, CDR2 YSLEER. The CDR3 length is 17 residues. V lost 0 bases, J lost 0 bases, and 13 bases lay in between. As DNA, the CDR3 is TGCGCCAGCAGCCAAGAGGGAGATCCAACTAGCACAGATACGCAGTATTTT. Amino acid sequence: CASSQEGDPTSTDTQYF.

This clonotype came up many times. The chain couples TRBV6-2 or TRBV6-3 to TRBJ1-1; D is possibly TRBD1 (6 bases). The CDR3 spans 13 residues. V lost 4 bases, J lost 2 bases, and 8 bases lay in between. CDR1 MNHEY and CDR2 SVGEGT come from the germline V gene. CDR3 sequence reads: CASSWTDNTEAFF. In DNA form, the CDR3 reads TGTGCCAGCAGTTGGACAGACAACACTGAAGCTTTCTTT.